The T cell receptor (beta chain) described here comes from a study of siplizumab effects on memory and regulatory T cells. Broader study findings: Naive T cell populations appeared to exhibit greater diversity than memory cells and appeared to be major alloresponse contributors. Alloreactive sequences traceable to unstimulated CD4+ memory cells declined significantly under siplizumab. Proliferating Tregs' suppressive function in siplizumab cultures went unconfirmed.

The germline CDR1 and CDR2 sequences are SEHNR and FQNEAQ (reference sequence). This CDR3 is built from 14 residues. V lost 2 bases to trimming and J lost 8 bases, with 15 bases between them. In the case of this clone: Its antigen is as yet unknown.

TCRdb keeps only in-frame clones here, not all; method: immunoSEQ multiplex PCR. The sample lists over 80,000 clones, around 94% occurring once. This sequence was found in a human donor in good health. V and J are TRBV7-9 and TRBJ1-2, with unresolved D. Sequenced sample: non-Treg CD4+ T cells sorted from blood. CDR3 residues: CASSLTTPSNGYTF. The CDR3 coding sequence is TGTGCCAGCAGCTTAACGACACCCTCGAACGGCTACACCTTC.